This section outlines one T cell receptor beta chain sequence together with its context. Its antigen is undetermined. This specimen comes from a study of T cell responses to AZD1222 COVID-19 vaccine. Study as a whole: Second doses that came at about 4 or about 12 weeks were put together.

Notes on the study in general: It should be noted that donors were predominantly white British and more often female, and clonal diversity was possibly underestimated. Spike-specific TCR breadth and depth rose after two AZD1222 doses. At study baseline, merely six AZD1222 recipients were seropositive.

The method was immunoSEQ multiplex PCR; TCRdb's version includes in-frame clones alone and lacks a portion of them. Seen here are about 99,000 clones, roughly nine tenths observed once, and the top ten hold approximately 3%. Germline V gene lookup returns CDR1 SNHLY and CDR2 FYNNEI. Deletions cut 9 bases from V and 6 bases from J, with 9 bases between. The CDR3 sequence is 11 residues long. The rearrangement joins TRBV2 to TRBJ2-1; no reliable D call. The source material was peripheral blood, sampled on day 0 of AZD1222 vaccination. The sequence was collected from an adult in good health. The CDR3 DNA sequence: TGTGCCAGATCGTGGGGCAATGAGCAGTTCTTC. Amino acid sequence: CARSWGNEQFF.